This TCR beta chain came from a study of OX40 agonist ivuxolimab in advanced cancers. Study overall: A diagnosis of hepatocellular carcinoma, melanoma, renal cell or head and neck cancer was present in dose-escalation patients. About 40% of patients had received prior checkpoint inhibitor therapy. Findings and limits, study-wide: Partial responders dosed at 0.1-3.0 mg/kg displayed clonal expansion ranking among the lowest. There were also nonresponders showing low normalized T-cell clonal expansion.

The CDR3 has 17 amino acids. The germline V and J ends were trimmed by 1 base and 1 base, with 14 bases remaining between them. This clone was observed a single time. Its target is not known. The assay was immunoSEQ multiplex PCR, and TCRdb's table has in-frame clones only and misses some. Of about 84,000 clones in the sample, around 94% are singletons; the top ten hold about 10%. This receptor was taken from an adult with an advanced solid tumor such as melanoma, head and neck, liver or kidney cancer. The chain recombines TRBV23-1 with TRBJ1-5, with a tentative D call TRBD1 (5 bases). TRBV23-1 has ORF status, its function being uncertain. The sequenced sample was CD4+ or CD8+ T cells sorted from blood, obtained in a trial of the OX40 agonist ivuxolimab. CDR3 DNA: TGCGCCAGCAGTCAATTTTATCCACGGGGGAGCAATCAGCCCCAGCATTTT. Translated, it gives CASSQFYPRGSNQPQHF.